The T cell receptor beta chain under discussion was sequenced for a study of T cell responses to AZD1222 COVID-19 vaccine. A word on this clone: Its antigen is not known.

From germline, CDR1 is MDHEN and CDR2 SYDVKM. The V and J ends lost 5 bases and 4 bases respectively, with 15 bases between them. The CDR3 covers 15 residues. Whole-study results and caveats: Spike-specific TCR breadth and depth were elevated following two AZD1222 doses. Among the donors, most were white British and more were female, and clonal diversity was possibly underestimated. Nearly half of the spike-specific TCRs reportedly recognize variant regions that carry no mutations.

Assay: immunoSEQ multiplex PCR; the TCRdb copy retains only in-frame clones and omits some. The sample lists 110,000 or so clones; about 86% were seen once. The clonotype was recovered from an adult in good health. The chain has TRBV28 and TRBJ1-5; weak D call: TRBD1 (6 bases). The sample here was peripheral blood, taken on day 0 of AZD1222 vaccination. The CDR3 DNA follows: TGTGCCAGCAGTAACAGGGATCTAAATAATCAGCCCCAGCATTTT. It translates to CASSNRDLNNQPQHF.